This T cell receptor (beta chain) was documented in a study of T-cell reconstitution after alpha-beta-depleted transplantation in children. This clonotype was picked up a small number of times. During its preparation, the TCRbeta library received unique molecular identifiers. MiXCR was run by TCRdb on the PCR reads, yielding one entry per CDR3 protein. The sample holds a few hundred thousand distinct CDR3 sequences, 9.9% seen once. There are 14 residues in the CDR3. Germline V gives CDR1 LGHDT, CDR2 YNNKEL (reference sequence). V gave up 0 bases and J gave up 1 base, with 6 bases separating them. The input for sequencing was PBMCs from the stem cell graft donor, taken from the stem cell graft. The source of this sequence is a human donor who donated a stem cell graft to a child with SCID. V and J are TRBV3-1 and TRBJ1-2, with D unresolved. In nucleotides, the CDR3 is TGTGCCAGCAGCCAAGAAGCAGTTAACTATGGCTACACCTTC. Translation gives CASSQEAVNYGYTF.